This T cell receptor (beta chain) derives from a study of cytomegalovirus exposure and HLA in healthy donors. This clone came up once. Its antigen is undetermined. Findings and limits, study-wide: Using a false discovery rate of 0.05, a later analysis showed that 16,951 TCR beta sequences were associated with HLA alleles.

The PCR contained 60 Vbeta and 13 Jbeta primers. Only in-frame clones appear in the TCRdb table, and some are missing; sequencing was by immunoSEQ multiplex PCR. The sample has 130,000 to 150,000 clones, 9.4% seen once. Germline CDR1 MNHEY, CDR2 SVGAGI. The CDR3 length is 15 residues. J was trimmed by 1 base and V by 4 bases; bases with no gene match: 4. J is TRBJ2-3 and V is TRBV6-5; 8 bases are a match to TRBD2. The receptor's source is a male donor in good health and CMV-seronegative. Sequenced: PBMCs. The DNA of the CDR3 is TGTGCCAGCAGTTTGAAGCGGGGGCGCACAGATACGCAGTATTTT. It translates to CASSLKRGRTDTQYF.